This TCR beta chain is from a study of Ad26.COV2.S vaccination and SARS-CoV-2 variants. For the study at large: Intramuscular Ad26.COV2.S doses were given once or twice, 56 days apart.

This table comes from immunoSEQ multiplex PCR, and its TCRdb copy is limited to in-frame clones, with some not included. The sample holds about 350,000 clones; about 88% are singletons and the top ten take around 10%. Treatment in this sample: roughly 18 received Ad26.COV2.S at low or high dose, single or two shots; 5 received placebo; per-sample allocation not given. Specimen acquisition occurred on day 63 following the initial vaccine or placebo injection. Per germline, CDR1 SGHRS and CDR2 YFSETQ. The ends were cut back, 4 bases at V and 0 bases at J, with 4 bases in the middle. The CDR3 is made up of 13 amino acids.

The material sequenced was peripheral blood, taken in a trial of Ad26.COV2.S vaccine versus placebo. The chain carries TRBV5-1 and TRBJ2-2; D remains ambiguous. This sequence was found in a person aged 18-65 years who received the Ad26.COV2.S COVID-19 vaccine or a placebo. The CDR3 is CASSLTNTGELFF. The DNA for the CDR3 is TGCGCCAGCAGCCTGACGAACACCGGGGAGCTGTTTTTT.